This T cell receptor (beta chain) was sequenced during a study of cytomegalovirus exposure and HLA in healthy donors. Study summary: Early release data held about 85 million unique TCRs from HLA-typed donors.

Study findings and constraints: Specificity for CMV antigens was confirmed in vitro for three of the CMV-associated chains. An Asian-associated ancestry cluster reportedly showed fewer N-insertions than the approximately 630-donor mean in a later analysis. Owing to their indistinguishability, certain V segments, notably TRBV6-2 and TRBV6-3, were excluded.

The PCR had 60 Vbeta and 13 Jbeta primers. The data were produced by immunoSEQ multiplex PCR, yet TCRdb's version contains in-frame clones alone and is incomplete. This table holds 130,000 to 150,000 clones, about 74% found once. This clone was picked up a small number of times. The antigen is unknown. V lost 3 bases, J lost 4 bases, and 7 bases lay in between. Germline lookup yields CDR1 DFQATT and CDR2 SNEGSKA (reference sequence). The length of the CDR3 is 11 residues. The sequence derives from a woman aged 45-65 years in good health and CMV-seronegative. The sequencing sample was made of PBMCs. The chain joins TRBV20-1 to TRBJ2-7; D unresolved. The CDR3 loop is CSASSKYEQYF. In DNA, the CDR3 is TGCAGTGCTAGCTCTAAGTACGAGCAGTACTTC.